This TCR beta chain was identified during a study of cytomegalovirus exposure and HLA in healthy donors. About the study: A prior study identified approximately 120 million unique TCR beta sequences from roughly 180 million T cells. When 398 donors were genotyped, roughly 82% of them were found to fall in the Caucasian-associated ancestry cluster.

The PCR ran on 60 Vbeta and 13 Jbeta primers. Only in-frame clones appear in the TCRdb table, and some are missing; sequencing was by immunoSEQ multiplex PCR. Of approximately 220,000 clones in the sample, around 85% were seen once. Comment on this clone: Its antigen is unidentified.

The CDR3 spans 16 residues. Looked up from germline, CDR1 is LNHDA and CDR2 is SQIVND (reference sequence). The V end was cut by 4 bases, the J end by 6 bases, with 22 bases between. Study results and caveats: Researchers reported in a later analysis that a missense DCLRE1C variant was tied to TCR beta V- and J-gene trimming. The study assumed roughly uniform donor sequencing depth for presence/absence analyses.

The sequence was collected from a girl aged 2 to 9 in good health and CMV-seronegative. This chain joins TRBV19 and TRBJ2-7, with D possibly TRBD1 on 6 matching bases. Sequencing was done on a sample of PBMCs. The CDR3 protein is CASSNSLTGSLGEQYF. CDR3 nucleotide sequence: TGTGCCAGTAGTAATAGCCTGACAGGTTCTCTCGGCGAGCAGTACTTC.